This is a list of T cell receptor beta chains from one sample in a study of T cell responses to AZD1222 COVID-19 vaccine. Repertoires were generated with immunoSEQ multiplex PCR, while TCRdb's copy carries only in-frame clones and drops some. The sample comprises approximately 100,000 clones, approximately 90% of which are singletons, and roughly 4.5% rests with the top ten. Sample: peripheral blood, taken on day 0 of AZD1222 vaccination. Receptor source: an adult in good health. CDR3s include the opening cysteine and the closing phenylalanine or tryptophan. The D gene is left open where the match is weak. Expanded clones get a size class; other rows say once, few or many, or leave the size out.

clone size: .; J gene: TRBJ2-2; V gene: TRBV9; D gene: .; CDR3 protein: CASSVFPGVYTGELFF; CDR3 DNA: TGTGCCAGCAGCGTCTTCCCGGGGGTATACACCGGGGAGCTGTTTTTT
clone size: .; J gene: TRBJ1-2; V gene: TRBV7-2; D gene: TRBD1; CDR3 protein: CASRWDSNYGYTF; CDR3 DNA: TGTGCCAGCAGATGGGACAGTAACTATGGCTACACCTTC
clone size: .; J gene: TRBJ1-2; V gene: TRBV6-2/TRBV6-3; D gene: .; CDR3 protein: CASSRGYGYTF; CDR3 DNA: TGTGCCAGCAGTAGGGGGTATGGCTACACCTTC
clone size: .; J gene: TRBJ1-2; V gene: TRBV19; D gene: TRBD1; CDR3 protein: CASITTGSGYTF; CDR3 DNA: TGTGCCAGTATTACGACAGGGAGTGGCTACACCTTC
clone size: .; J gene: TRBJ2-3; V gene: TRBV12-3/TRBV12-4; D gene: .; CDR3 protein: CASSRGTDTQYF; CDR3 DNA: TGTGCCAGCAGTCGGGGCACAGATACGCAGTATTTT
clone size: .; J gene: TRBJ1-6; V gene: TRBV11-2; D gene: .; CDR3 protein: CASSLEGASDSPLHF; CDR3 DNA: TGTGCCAGCAGCTTAGAAGGGGCGAGCGATTCACCCCTCCACTTT
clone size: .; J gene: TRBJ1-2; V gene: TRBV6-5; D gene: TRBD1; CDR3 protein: CASSPAGGSYGYTF; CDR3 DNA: TGTGCCAGCAGTCCTGCAGGGGGCTCCTATGGCTACACCTTC
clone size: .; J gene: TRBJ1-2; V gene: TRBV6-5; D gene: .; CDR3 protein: CASSPDKIGGYTF; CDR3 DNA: TGTGCCAGCAGCCCGGACAAAATTGGTGGCTACACCTTC
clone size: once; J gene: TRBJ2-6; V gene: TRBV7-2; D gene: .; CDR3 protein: CASSPMQGANVLTF; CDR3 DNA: TGTGCCAGCAGCCCCATGCAGGGGGCCAACGTCCTGACTTTC
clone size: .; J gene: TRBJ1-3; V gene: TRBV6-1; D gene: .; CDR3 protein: CASSEGMGNGNTIYF; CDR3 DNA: TGTGCCAGCAGTGAAGGCATGGGGAATGGAAACACCATATATTTT
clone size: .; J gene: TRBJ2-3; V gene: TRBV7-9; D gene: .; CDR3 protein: CASSSDQTNSDTQYF; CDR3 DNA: TGTGCCAGCAGCTCGGACCAAACTAACTCAGATACGCAGTATTTT
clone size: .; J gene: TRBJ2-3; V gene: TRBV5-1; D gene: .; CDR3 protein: CASSGTGADTQYF; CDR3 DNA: TGCGCCAGCTCGGGGACTGGCGCAGATACGCAGTATTTT
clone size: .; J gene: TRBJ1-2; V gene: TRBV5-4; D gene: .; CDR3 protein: CASSAQTVSGPRFF; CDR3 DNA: TGTGCCAGCAGCGCCCAGACAGTCTCGGGGCCCCGATTTTTC
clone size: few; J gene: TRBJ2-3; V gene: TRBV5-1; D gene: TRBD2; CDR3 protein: CASSPTSGSSTDTQYF; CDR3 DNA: TGCGCCAGCAGCCCCACTAGCGGGAGTAGCACAGATACGCAGTATTTT
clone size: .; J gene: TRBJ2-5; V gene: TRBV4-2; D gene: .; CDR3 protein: CASSQGELPEGYQETQYF; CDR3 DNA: TGTGCCAGCAGCCAAGGCGAACTTCCCGAAGGGTACCAAGAGACCCAGTACTTC
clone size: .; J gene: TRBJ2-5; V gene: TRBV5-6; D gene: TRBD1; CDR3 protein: CASSVAGQGGQETQYF; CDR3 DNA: TGTGCCAGCAGCGTAGCTGGACAGGGTGGTCAAGAGACCCAGTACTTC
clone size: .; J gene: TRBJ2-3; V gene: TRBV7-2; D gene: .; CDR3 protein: CASSAARNIGDTQYF; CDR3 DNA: TGTGCCAGCAGCGCCGCTCGGAATATTGGGGATACGCAGTATTTT
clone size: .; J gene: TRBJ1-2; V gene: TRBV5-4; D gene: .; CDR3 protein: CASQIDRGLTNYGYTF; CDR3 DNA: TGTGCCAGCCAAATCGACCGGGGCCTAACTAACTATGGCTACACCTTC
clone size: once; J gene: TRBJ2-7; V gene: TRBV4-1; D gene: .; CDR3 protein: CASSQVAGDTYEQYF; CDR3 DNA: TGCGCCAGCAGCCAAGTGGCGGGGGACACCTACGAGCAGTACTTC
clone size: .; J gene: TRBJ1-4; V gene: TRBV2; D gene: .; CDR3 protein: CASRTRTVDEKLFF; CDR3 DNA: TGTGCCAGCAGGACCAGGACAGTTGATGAAAAACTGTTTTTT
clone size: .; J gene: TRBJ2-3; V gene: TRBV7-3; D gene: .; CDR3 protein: CASSLSYGVDTQYF; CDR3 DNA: TGTGCCAGCAGCTTAAGCTATGGGGTTGATACGCAGTATTTT
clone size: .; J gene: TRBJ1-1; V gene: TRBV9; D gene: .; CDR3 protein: CASSVAMNTEAFF; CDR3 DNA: TGTGCCAGCAGCGTAGCCATGAACACTGAAGCTTTCTTT
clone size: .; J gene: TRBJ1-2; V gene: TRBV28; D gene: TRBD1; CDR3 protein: CASSTNRDRGQGVYGYTF; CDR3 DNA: TGTGCCAGCAGTACCAACCGGGACAGGGGGCAGGGAGTCTATGGCTACACCTTC
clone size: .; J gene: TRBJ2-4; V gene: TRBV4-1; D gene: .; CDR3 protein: CASSQIPGLGIQYF; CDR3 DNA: TGCGCCAGCAGCCAAATCCCGGGGTTAGGCATTCAGTACTTC
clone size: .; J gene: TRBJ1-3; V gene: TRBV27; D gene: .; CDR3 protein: CASSLLGDPSGNTIYF; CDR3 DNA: TGTGCCAGCAGTTTATTAGGGGACCCCTCTGGAAACACCATATATTTT
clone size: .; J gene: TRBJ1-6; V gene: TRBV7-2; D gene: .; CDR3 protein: CASSWAGTGNSPLHF; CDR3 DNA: TGTGCCAGCAGTTGGGCCGGGACGGGAAATTCACCCCTCCACTTT
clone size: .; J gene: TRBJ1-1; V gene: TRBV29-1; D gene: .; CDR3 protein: CSVVVTEAFF; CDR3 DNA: TGCAGCGTTGTAGTGACTGAAGCTTTCTTT
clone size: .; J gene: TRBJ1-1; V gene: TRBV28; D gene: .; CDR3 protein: CASSLNGIGGLNEAFF; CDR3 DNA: TGTGCCAGCAGTTTAAACGGTATAGGAGGTCTAAATGAAGCTTTCTTT
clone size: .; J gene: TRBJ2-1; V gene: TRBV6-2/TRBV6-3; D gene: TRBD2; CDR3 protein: CASSLAGGRNNEQFF; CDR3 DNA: TGTGCCAGCAGTTTAGCGGGGGGGCGAAACAATGAGCAGTTCTTC
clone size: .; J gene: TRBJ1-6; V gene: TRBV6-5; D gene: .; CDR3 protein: CASREWEAENSPLHF; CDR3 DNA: TGTGCCAGCAGAGAGTGGGAGGCGGAGAATTCACCCCTCCACTTT
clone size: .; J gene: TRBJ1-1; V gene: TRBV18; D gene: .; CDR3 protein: CASSRDEGGTEAFF; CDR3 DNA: TGTGCCAGCTCACGAGACGAAGGGGGCACTGAAGCTTTCTTT
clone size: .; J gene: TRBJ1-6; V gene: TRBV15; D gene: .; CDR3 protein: CATSRGSYNSPLHF; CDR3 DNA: TGTGCCACCAGCAGGGGCTCCTATAATTCACCCCTCCACTTT
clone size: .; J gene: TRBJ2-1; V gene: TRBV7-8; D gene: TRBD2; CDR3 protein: CASTRSASGGYNEQFF; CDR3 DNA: TGTGCCAGCACCCGGTCGGCTAGCGGGGGTTACAATGAGCAGTTCTTC
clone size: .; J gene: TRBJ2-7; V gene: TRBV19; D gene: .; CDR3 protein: CASAASSYEQYF; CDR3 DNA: TGTGCCAGTGCAGCGAGCTCCTACGAGCAGTACTTC
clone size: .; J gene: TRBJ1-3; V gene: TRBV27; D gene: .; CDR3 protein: CASSLSGVGPGNTIYF; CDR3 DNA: TGTGCCAGCAGTTTATCCGGGGTAGGGCCTGGAAACACCATATATTTT
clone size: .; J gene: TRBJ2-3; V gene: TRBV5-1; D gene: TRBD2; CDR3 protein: CASSILAGGPVDTQYF; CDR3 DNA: TGCGCCAGCAGCATTCTAGCGGGGGGGCCTGTCGATACGCAGTATTTT
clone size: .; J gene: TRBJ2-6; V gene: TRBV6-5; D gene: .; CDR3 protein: CASTGGGGANVLTF; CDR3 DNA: TGTGCCAGCACTGGGGGAGGTGGGGCCAACGTCCTGACTTTC
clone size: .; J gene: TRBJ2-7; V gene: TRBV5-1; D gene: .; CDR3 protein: CASRDTGSYEQYF; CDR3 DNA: TGCGCCAGCCGGGACACTGGATCCTACGAGCAGTACTTC
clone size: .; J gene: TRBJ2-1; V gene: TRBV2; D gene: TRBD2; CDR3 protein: CASSTSGSSYNEQFF; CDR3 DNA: TGTGCCAGCTCAACTAGCGGCAGCTCCTACAATGAGCAGTTCTTC
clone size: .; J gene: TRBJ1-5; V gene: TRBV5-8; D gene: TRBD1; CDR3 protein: CASRQGTGLYNQPQHF; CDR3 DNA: TGTGCCAGCAGACAGGGGACAGGGTTGTACAATCAGCCCCAGCATTTT
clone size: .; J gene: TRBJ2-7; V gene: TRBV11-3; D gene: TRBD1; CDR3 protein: CASSLLGQAHEQYF; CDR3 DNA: TGTGCCAGCAGCTTACTGGGACAGGCCCACGAGCAGTACTTC
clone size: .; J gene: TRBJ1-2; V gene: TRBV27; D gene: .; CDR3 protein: CASSTRPLNRNYGYTF; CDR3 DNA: TGTGCCAGCAGCACTCGTCCCCTAAATCGGAACTATGGCTACACCTTC
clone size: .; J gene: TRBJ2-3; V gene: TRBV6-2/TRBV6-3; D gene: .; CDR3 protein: CASSYKATDTQYF; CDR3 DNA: TGTGCCAGCAGTTACAAGGCCACAGATACGCAGTATTTT
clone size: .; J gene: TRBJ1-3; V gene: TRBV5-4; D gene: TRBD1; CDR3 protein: CASSSEQGAGNTIYF; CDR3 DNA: TGTGCCAGCAGCTCCGAACAGGGGGCAGGAAACACCATATATTTT
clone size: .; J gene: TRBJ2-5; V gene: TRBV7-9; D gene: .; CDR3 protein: CASSLRADETQYF; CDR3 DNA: TGTGCCAGCAGCTTAAGGGCAGACGAGACCCAGTACTTC
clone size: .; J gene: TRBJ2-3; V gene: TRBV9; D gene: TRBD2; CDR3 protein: CASSVGSSGVTDTQYF; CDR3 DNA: TGTGCCAGCAGCGTAGGGTCTAGCGGGGTCACAGATACGCAGTATTTT
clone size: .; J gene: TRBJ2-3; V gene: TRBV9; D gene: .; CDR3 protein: CASSVGRATDTQYF; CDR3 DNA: TGTGCCAGCAGCGTAGGGAGGGCAACAGATACGCAGTATTTT
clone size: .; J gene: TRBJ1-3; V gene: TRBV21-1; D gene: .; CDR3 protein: CASSKGPVPLGSGNTIYF; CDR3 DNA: TGTGCCAGCAGCAAAGGCCCAGTTCCTTTGGGCTCTGGAAACACCATATATTTT
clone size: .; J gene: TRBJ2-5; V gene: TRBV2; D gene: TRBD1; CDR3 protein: CASSRDRQETQYF; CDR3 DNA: TGTGCCAGCAGCCGGGACAGGCAAGAGACCCAGTACTTC
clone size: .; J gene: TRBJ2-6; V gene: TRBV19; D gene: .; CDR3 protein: CASSRSTSGANVLTF; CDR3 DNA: TGTGCCAGTAGCCGGAGCACCTCTGGGGCCAACGTCCTGACTTTC
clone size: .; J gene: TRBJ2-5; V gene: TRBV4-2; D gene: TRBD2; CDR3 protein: CASSQGVIAGEQETQYF; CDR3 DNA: TGTGCCAGCAGCCAGGGGGTAATAGCGGGGGAACAAGAGACCCAGTACTTC
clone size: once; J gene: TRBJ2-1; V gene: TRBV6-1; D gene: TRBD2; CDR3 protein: CASSDELAGIEQFF; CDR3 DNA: TGTGCCAGCAGTGACGAGCTAGCGGGGATAGAGCAGTTCTTC
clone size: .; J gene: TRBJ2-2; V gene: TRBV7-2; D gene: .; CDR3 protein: CASSLVSGNTGELFF; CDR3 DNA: TGTGCCAGCAGCTTAGTATCCGGGAACACCGGGGAGCTGTTTTTT
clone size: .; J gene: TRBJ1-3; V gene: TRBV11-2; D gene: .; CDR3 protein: CASSFIVQSSGNTIYF; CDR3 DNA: TGTGCCAGCAGCTTTATCGTCCAGAGCTCTGGAAACACCATATATTTT